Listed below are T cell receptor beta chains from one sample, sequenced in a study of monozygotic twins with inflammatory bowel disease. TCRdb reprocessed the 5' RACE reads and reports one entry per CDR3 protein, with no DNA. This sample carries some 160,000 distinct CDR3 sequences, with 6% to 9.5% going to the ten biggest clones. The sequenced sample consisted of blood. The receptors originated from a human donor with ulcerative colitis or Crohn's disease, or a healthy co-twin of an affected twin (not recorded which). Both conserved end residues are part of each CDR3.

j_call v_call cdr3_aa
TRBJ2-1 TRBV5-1 CASSLRREIFNEQFF
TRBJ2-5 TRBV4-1 CASSRPGQGKTQYF
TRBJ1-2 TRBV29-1 CSVVGGHGYTF
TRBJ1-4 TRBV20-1 CSAREPGRPNEKLFF
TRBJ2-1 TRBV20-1 CSARLRTSGRSHEQFF
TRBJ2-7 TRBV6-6 CASSYGPSYEQYF
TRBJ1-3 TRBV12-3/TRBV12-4 CASSVPGQVASSGNTIYF
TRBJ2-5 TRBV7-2 CASSSPRDGSGGETQYF
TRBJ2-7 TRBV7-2 CASSPSGRTYEQYF
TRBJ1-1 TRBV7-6 CASSLLGSGTGFANTEAFF
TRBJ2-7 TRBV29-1 CSVEDRTSGGLEYF
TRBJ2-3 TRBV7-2 CASSHFGREGRGDTQYF
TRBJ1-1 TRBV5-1 CASSRDRGAINTEAFF
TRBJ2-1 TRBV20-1 CSALGQLNIYNEQFF
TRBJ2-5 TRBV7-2 CASSLGPGVQETQYF
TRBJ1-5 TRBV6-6 CASTLGEGGQPQHF
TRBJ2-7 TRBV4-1 CASSQISGSPYEQYF
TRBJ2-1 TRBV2 CASIDRGNEQFF
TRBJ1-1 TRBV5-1 CASSLEQVGNTEAFF
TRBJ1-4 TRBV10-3 CAISGGNLDEKLFF
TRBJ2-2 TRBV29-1 CSVETGSRNTGELFF
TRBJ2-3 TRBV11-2 CASSPTSGRGTDTQYF
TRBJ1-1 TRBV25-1 CASSEFGNTEAFF
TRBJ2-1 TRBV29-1 CSAWTSGGGEQFF
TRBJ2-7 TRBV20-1 CSARRGAGDDEQYF
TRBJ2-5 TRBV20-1 CSAREAIQETQYF
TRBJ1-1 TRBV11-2 CASSLERGPNTEAFF
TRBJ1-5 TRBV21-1 CASSEGASCQPQHF
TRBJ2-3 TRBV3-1 CASSQGGVTSVGDTQYF
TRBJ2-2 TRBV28 CASSSPRIITGELFF
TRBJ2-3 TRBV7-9 CASSFGQGTPTDTQYF
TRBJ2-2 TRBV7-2 CASSIDRGHTGELFF
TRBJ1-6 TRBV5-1 CASSQRGDRAFSPLHF
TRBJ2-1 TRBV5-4 CASSDRGYNEQFF
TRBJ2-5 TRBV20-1 CSARFSTAQETQYF
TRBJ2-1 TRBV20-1 CSGKDYLRFMYEQFF
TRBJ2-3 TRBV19 CASSWTEKGHTQYF
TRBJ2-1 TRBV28 CASRGDLGAGGHGEQFF
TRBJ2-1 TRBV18 CASSPPPLNEQFF
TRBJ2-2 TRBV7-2 CASSLRSVRSNTGELFF
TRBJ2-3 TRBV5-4 CASSFQGVDMQYF
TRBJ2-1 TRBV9 CASSVEDSRGYNEQFF
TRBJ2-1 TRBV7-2 CASSRGGHSEQFF
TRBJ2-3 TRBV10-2 CASSPLAGEVTDTQYF
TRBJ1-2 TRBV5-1 CASSSTGTYGYTF
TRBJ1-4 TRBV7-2 CASSLGTGGGEKLFF
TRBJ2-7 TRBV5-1 CASSRGQASYEQYF
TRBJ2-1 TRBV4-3 CASSQQEAEASLNEQFF
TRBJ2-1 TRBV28 CASSKAGPGGNEQFF
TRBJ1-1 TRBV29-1 CSVHRRLNTEAFF
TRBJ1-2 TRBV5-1 CASSYGQGAYYGYTF
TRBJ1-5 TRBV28 CASSLAPGMGGNQPQHF
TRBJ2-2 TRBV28 CASSFGDSWETGELFF
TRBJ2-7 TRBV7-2 CASSPRRGTYEQYF
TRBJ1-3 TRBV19 CASSQRQGVSGNTIYF
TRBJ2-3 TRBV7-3 CASSPRTGPSGTDTQYF
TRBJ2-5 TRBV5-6 CASSRQGLGETQYF
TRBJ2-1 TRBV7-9 CASSLPRGLGRKNEQFF
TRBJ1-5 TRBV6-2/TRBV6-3 CASSYAAREGQPQHF
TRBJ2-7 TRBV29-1 CSVARVGGESQF